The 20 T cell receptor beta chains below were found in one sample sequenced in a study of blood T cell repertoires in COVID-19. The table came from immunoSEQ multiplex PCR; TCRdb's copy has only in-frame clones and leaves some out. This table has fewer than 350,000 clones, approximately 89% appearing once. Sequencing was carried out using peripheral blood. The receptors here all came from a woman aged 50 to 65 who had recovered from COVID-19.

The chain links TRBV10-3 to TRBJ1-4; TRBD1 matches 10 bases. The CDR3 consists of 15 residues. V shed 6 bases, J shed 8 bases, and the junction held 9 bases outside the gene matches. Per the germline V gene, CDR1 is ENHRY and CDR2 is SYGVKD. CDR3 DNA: TGTGCCATCAGCCTTGGGACAGGGGCAGGAGAAAAACTGTTTTTT. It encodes CAISLGTGAGEKLFF.

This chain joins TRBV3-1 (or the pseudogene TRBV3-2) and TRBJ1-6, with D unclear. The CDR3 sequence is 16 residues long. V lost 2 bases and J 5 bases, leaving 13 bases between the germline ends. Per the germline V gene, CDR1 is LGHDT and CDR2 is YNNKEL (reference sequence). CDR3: CASSQLDGRDNSPLHF. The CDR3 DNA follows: TGTGCCAGCAGCCAACTAGACGGGAGGGATAATTCACCCCTCCACTTT.

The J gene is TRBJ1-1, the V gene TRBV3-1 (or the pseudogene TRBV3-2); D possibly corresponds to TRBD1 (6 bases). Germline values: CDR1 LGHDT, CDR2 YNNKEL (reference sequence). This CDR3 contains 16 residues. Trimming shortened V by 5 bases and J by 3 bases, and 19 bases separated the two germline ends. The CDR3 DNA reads TGTGCCAGCAGCAATCCACCAGGGGCACCGTACACTGAAGCTTTCTTT. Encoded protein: CASSNPPGAPYTEAFF.

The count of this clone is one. CDR3 sequence: CASSLTGSEAFF. The CDR3 nucleotides read TGTGCCAGCAGTCTCACAGGATCTGAAGCTTTCTTT. The rearrangement links TRBV2 to TRBJ1-1; a weak D match, TRBD1 (5 bases). V lost 5 bases and J 6 bases, leaving 10 bases between the germline ends. This CDR3 contains 12 residues. CDR1 is SNHLY, CDR2 FYNNEI, per germline.

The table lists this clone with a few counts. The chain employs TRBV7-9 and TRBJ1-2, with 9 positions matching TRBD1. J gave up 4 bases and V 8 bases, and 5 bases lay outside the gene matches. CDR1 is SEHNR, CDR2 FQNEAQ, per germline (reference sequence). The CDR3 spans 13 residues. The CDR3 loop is CASGQGQGYGYTF. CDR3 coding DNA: TGTGCCAGCGGCCAGGGACAGGGCTATGGCTACACCTTC.

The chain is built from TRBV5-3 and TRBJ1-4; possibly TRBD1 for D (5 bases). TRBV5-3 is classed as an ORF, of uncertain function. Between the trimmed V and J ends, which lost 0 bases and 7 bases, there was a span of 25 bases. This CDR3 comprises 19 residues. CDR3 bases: TGTGCCAGAAGCTTGGCCGGGGGTGCCGCAGGGAGGGAGAGTGAAAAACTGTTTTTT. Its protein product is CARSLAGGAAGRESEKLFF.

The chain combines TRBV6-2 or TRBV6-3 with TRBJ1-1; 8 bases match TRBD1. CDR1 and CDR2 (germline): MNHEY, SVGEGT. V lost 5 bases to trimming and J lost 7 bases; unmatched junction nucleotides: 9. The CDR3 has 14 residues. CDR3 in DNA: TGTGCCAGCAGTCTATTGTCGACAGGGGTTGAAGCTTTCTTT. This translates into CASSLLSTGVEAFF.

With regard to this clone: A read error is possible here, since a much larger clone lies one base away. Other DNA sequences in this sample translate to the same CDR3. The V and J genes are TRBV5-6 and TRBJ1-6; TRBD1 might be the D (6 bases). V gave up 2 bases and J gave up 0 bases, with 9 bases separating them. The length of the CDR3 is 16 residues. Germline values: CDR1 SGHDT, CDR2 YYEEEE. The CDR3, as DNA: TGTGCCAGCAGCTTTGGACAGAGCTCCTATAATTCACCCCTCCACTTT. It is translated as CASSFGQSSYNSPLHF.

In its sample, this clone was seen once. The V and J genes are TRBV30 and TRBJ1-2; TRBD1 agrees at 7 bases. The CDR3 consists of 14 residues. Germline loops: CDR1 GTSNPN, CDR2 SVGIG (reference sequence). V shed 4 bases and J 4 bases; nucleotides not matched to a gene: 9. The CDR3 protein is CAWTQGVRVYGYTF. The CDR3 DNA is TGTGCCTGGACTCAGGGGGTCAGAGTCTATGGCTACACCTTC.

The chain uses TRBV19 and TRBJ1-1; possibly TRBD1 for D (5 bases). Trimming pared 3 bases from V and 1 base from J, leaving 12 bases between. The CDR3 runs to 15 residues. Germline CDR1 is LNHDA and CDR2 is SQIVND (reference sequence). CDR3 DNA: TGTGCCAGTAGTATCCCCGGGGGGAAGAACACTGAAGCTTTCTTT. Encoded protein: CASSIPGGKNTEAFF.

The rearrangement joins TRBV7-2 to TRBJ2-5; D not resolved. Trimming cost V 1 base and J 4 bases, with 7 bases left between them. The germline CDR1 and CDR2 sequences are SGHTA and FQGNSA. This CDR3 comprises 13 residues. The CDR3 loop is CASSLGVRETQYF. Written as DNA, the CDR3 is TGTGCCAGCAGCTTAGGTGTCAGAGAGACCCAGTACTTC. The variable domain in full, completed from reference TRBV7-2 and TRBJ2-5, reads GAGVSQSPSNKVTEKGKDVELRCDPISGHTALYWYRQSLGQGLEFLIYFQGNSAPDKSGLPSDRFSAERTGGSVSTLTIQRTQQEDSAVYLCASSLGVRETQYFGPGTRLLVL.

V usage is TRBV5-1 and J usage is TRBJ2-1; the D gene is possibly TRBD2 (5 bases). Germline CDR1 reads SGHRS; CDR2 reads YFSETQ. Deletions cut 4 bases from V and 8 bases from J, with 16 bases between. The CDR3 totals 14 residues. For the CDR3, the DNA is TGCGCCAGCAGCCCCCAACTAGATGTCCATGAGCAGTTCTTC. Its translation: CASSPQLDVHEQFF. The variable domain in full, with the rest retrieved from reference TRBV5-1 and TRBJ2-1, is KAGVTQTPRYLIKTRGQQVTLSCSPISGHRSVSWYQQTPGQGLQFLFEYFSETQRNKGNFPGRFSGRQFSNSRSEMNVSTLELGDSALYLCASSPQLDVHEQFFGPGTRLTVL.

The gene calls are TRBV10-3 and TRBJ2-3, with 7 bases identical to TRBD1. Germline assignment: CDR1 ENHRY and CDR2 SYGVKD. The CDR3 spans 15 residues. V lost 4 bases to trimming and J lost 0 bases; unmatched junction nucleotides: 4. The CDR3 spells CAISVGQASTDTQYF. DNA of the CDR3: TGTGCCATCAGTGTAGGACAGGCGAGCACAGATACGCAGTATTTT.

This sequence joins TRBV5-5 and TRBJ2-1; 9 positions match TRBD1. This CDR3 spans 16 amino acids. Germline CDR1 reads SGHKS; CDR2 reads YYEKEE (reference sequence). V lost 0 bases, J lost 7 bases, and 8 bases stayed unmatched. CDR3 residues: CASSLAVGQGGNEQFF. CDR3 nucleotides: TGTGCCAGCAGCTTGGCTGTGGGACAGGGTGGGAATGAGCAGTTCTTC. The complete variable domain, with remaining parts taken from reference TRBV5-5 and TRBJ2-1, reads DAGVTQSPTHLIKTRGQQVTLRCSPISGHKSVSWYQQVLGQGPQFIFQYYEKEERGRGNFPDRFSARQFPNYSSELNVNALLLGDSALYLCASSLAVGQGGNEQFFGPGTRLTVL.

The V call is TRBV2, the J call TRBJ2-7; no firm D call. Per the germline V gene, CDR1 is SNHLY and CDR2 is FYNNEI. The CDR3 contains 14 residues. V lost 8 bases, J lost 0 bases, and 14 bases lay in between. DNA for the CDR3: TGTGCCAGCGTCGACACAAGGTTCTCCTACGAGCAGTACTTC. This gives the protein CASVDTRFSYEQYF.

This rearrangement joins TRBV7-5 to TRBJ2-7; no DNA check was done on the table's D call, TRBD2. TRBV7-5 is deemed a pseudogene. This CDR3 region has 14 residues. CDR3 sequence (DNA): TGTGCCAGAAGCCCGCAGTCGGGATCCCCCCAGCAGTACTTC. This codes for CARSPQSGSPQQYF.

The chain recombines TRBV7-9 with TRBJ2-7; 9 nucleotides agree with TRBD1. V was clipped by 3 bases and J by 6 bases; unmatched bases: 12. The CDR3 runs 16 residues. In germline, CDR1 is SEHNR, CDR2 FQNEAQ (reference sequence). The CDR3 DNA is TGTGCCAGCAGCTTCCAAGCAACGACAGGGGGAGGCGAGCAGTACTTC. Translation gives CASSFQATTGGGEQYF. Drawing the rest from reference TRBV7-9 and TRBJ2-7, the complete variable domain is DTGVSQNPRHKITKRGQNVTFRCDPISEHNRLYWYRQTLGQGPEFLTYFQNEAQLEKSRLLSDRFSAERPKGSFSTLEIQRTEQGDSAMYLCASSFQATTGGGEQYFGPGTRLTVT.

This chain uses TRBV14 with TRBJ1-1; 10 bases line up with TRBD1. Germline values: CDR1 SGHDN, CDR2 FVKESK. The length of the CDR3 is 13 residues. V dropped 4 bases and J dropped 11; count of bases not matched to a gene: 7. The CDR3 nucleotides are TGTGCCAGCAGCCCGGGACAGGGGTTGGATGCTTTCTTT. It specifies CASSPGQGLDAFF.

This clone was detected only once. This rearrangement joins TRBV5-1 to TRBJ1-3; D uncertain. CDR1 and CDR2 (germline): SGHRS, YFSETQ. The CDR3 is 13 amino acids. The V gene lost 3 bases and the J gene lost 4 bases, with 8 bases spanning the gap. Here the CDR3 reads CASSSYFGNTIYF. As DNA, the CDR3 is TGCGCCAGCAGCTCCTACTTCGGAAACACCATATATTTT. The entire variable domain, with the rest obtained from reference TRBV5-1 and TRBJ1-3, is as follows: KAGVTQTPRYLIKTRGQQVTLSCSPISGHRSVSWYQQTPGQGLQFLFEYFSETQRNKGNFPGRFSGRQFSNSRSEMNVSTLELGDSALYLCASSSYFGNTIYFGEGSWLTVV.

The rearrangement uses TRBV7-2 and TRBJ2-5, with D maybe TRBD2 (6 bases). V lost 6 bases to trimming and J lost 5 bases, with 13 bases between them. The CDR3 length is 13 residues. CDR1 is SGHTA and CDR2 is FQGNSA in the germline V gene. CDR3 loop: CASRPTSSETQYF. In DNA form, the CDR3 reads TGTGCCAGCAGGCCAACTAGCTCGGAGACCCAGTACTTC.